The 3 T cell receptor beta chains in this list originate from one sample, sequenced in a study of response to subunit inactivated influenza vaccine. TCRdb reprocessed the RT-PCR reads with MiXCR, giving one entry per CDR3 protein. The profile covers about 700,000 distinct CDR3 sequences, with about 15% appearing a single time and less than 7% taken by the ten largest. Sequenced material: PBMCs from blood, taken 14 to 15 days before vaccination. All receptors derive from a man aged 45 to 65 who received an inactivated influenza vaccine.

The CDR3 sequence is CASSSGLAASSYEQYF. The CDR3 bases are TGTGCCAGCAGTTCGGGACTAGCGGCCTCCTCCTACGAGCAGTACTTC. The chain links TRBV2 to TRBJ2-7, with 11 positions matching TRBD2. Unmatched junction bases numbered 6, after V lost 5 bases and J lost 0 bases. Germline V gene sequence: CDR1 SNHLY, CDR2 FYNNEI. The CDR3 spans 16 residues.

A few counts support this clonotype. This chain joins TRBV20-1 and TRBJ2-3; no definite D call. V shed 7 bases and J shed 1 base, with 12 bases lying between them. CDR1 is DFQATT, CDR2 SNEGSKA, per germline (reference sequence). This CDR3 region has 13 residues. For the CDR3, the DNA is TGCAGTGACTCGAGTGGGGGCACAGATACGCAGTATTTT. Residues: CSDSSGGTDTQYF.

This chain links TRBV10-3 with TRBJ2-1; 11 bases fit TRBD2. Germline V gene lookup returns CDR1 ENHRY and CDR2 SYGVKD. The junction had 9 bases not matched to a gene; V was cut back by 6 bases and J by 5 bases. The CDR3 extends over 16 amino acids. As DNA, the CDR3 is TGTGCCATCAGAGTTAGACTAGCGGGGCCCAACAATGAGCAGTTCTTC. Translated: CAIRVRLAGPNNEQFF.